This T cell receptor beta chain is from a study of shared clonotypes between healthy human individuals. Notes on the study in general: The generation probabilities recorded for non-shared clonotypes fell below those of clonotypes shared by all four donors. Naive subsets tended to show greater estimated richness than memory subsets. Only blood was sampled, and tissue TCR repertoires likely differ from blood ones.

The V segment lost 7 bases and the J segment 2 bases; nucleotides outside the gene matches: 7. CDR3 length: 15 amino acids. CDR1 is MGHRA, CDR2 YSYEKL, per germline. Generated by immunoSEQ multiplex PCR, the TCRdb table keeps only in-frame clones and is missing some. Of about 680,000 clones listed, 60% to 75% are singletons. Healthy HIV-negative adults without recent acute infections or vaccinations served as donors. This clone was found a few times. Its antigen is still unknown. The chain recombines TRBV4-1 with TRBJ2-3; TRBD1 matches 9 bases. The specimen sequenced was memory CD4+ T cells sorted from blood. As to subset: CD45RA-negative fraction. The receptor comes from a woman in her 30s in good health. The DNA for the CDR3 is TGCGCCAGCACCCGAACAGGGGGCCTCACAGATACGCAGTATTTT. Translation: CASTRTGGLTDTQYF.